This is a list of T cell receptor beta chains from one sample in a study of identical twins. TCRdb recomputed calls from the 5' RACE reads with MiXCR, one row per CDR3 protein. The repertoire holds just under 550,000 distinct CDR3 sequences, 13% to 15% seen once, with about 0.47% in the top ten. This sample also appeared in a second study, on yellow fever vaccine responses in identical twins.

The sample consisted of CD4+ T cells sorted from blood. These receptors all stem from a woman in her late teens or twenties in good health. Both conserved end residues are part of each CDR3. Fields, in order: D gene, J gene, V gene, clone size, CDR3 DNA, CDR3 protein. The D gene is left open where the match is weak. Clone size appears in some rows only: once, few, many, or a class for an expanded clone.

d_call: NA; j_call: TRBJ1-6; v_call: TRBV6-1; clone_size: NA; cdr3_nt: TGTGCCAGCACTCGTGACAGTGGCTATTCACCCCTCCACTTT; cdr3_aa: CASTRDSGYSPLHF
d_call: NA; j_call: TRBJ1-1; v_call: TRBV3-1; clone_size: NA; cdr3_nt: TGTGCCAGCAGCCAATCCCACAGGGCAAACACTGAAGCTTTCTTT; cdr3_aa: CASSQSHRANTEAFF
d_call: TRBD1; j_call: TRBJ1-5; v_call: TRBV28; clone_size: NA; cdr3_nt: TGTGCCAGCAGCGACAGGGTCGTTCAGCCCCAGCATTTT; cdr3_aa: CASSDRVVQPQHF
d_call: NA; j_call: TRBJ2-5; v_call: TRBV10-3; clone_size: NA; cdr3_nt: TGTGCCACCAGAGGGGGGGCAAAAGAGACCCAGTACTTC; cdr3_aa: CATRGGAKETQYF
d_call: NA; j_call: TRBJ2-1; v_call: TRBV24-1; clone_size: NA; cdr3_nt: TGTGCCACCAGTGCCCCACCCGGGGCAGGGCCGTACAATGAGCAGTTCTTC; cdr3_aa: CATSAPPGAGPYNEQFF
d_call: NA; j_call: TRBJ2-1; v_call: TRBV4-1; clone_size: few; cdr3_nt: TGCGCCAGCAGCCAAGTGGGCCGGAATGAGCAGTTCTTC; cdr3_aa: CASSQVGRNEQFF
d_call: TRBD1; j_call: TRBJ2-1; v_call: TRBV28; clone_size: NA; cdr3_nt: TGTGCCAGCAGCTGGGGACAGGGGTGGGCAGATGAGCAGTTCTTC; cdr3_aa: CASSWGQGWADEQFF
d_call: NA; j_call: TRBJ1-2; v_call: TRBV6-1; clone_size: NA; cdr3_nt: TGTGCCAGCACCGAGGGGCAAGATAACTATGGCTACACCTTC; cdr3_aa: CASTEGQDNYGYTF
d_call: NA; j_call: TRBJ1-6; v_call: TRBV7-2; clone_size: few; cdr3_nt: TGTGCCAGCAGCCTGCAAGGGGTTGGTAATTCACCCCTCCACTTT; cdr3_aa: CASSLQGVGNSPLHF
d_call: NA; j_call: TRBJ2-5; v_call: TRBV5-1; clone_size: many; cdr3_nt: TGTGCCAGCAGGGGACAAGAGACCCAGTACTTC; cdr3_aa: CASRGQETQYF
d_call: NA; j_call: TRBJ2-1; v_call: TRBV15; clone_size: NA; cdr3_nt: TGTGCCACCGGGGGTCTTAGGGATGAGCAGTTCTTC; cdr3_aa: CATGGLRDEQFF
d_call: TRBD1; j_call: TRBJ1-5; v_call: TRBV6-1; clone_size: NA; cdr3_nt: TGTGCCAGCAGAAACGGAGGACAGGGTAGTCAGCCCCAGCATTTT; cdr3_aa: CASRNGGQGSQPQHF
d_call: NA; j_call: TRBJ1-4; v_call: TRBV2; clone_size: few; cdr3_nt: TGTGCCAGCAACAGAAATGAAAAACTGTTTTTT; cdr3_aa: CASNRNEKLFF
d_call: NA; j_call: TRBJ1-1; v_call: TRBV6-5; clone_size: NA; cdr3_nt: TGTGCCAGCAGTTTTACCATATTTGGTAACACTGAAGCTTTCTTT; cdr3_aa: CASSFTIFGNTEAFF
d_call: NA; j_call: TRBJ1-1; v_call: TRBV12-3/TRBV12-4; clone_size: many; cdr3_nt: TGTGCCAGCAGGAGTAGTGGGGCCCCAGCTTTCTTT; cdr3_aa: CASRSSGAPAFF
d_call: NA; j_call: TRBJ2-3; v_call: TRBV20-1; clone_size: NA; cdr3_nt: TGCAGTGCCCCGAAGGACGGGACAGATACGCAGTATTTT; cdr3_aa: CSAPKDGTDTQYF
d_call: NA; j_call: TRBJ1-2; v_call: TRBV10-3; clone_size: few; cdr3_nt: TGTGCCATCAGTGAACAGCCTAACTATGGCTACACCTTC; cdr3_aa: CAISEQPNYGYTF
d_call: NA; j_call: TRBJ2-1; v_call: TRBV6-2/TRBV6-3; clone_size: NA; cdr3_nt: TGTGCCAGCAGTCCGGGTTTGGGGCCCTACAATGAGCAGTTCTTC; cdr3_aa: CASSPGLGPYNEQFF
d_call: TRBD2; j_call: TRBJ2-3; v_call: TRBV20-1; clone_size: few; cdr3_nt: TGCAGTGCAACTAGCGGGAGGGACCGAATCGCAGATACGCAGTATTTT; cdr3_aa: CSATSGRDRIADTQYF
d_call: TRBD2; j_call: TRBJ2-5; v_call: TRBV14; clone_size: few; cdr3_nt: TGTGCCAGCAGCCTGTCTGCGGGAGGGCGCGAGACCCAGTACTTC; cdr3_aa: CASSLSAGGRETQYF
d_call: TRBD2; j_call: TRBJ2-5; v_call: TRBV4-2; clone_size: NA; cdr3_nt: TGTGCCAGCAGCCAAGATTATCTAGCGGGGGGAGAGACCCAGTACTTC; cdr3_aa: CASSQDYLAGGETQYF
d_call: TRBD2; j_call: TRBJ2-1; v_call: TRBV3-1; clone_size: few; cdr3_nt: TGTGCCAGCAGCACCTCGGCTAGCGGAAACAATGAGCAGTTCTTC; cdr3_aa: CASSTSASGNNEQFF
d_call: NA; j_call: TRBJ2-7; v_call: TRBV5-1; clone_size: few; cdr3_nt: TGCGCCAGCAGCCTGGACGCTAAGTACGAGCAGTACTTC; cdr3_aa: CASSLDAKYEQYF
d_call: NA; j_call: TRBJ1-1; v_call: TRBV12-3/TRBV12-4; clone_size: few; cdr3_nt: TGTGCCAGCAGTTTATCCGCCAGAAACACTGAAGCTTTCTTT; cdr3_aa: CASSLSARNTEAFF
d_call: NA; j_call: TRBJ2-5; v_call: TRBV27; clone_size: NA; cdr3_nt: TGTGCCAGCAGGCCCGCCGGCGCGGGGACCCAGTACTTC; cdr3_aa: CASRPAGAGTQYF
d_call: NA; j_call: TRBJ1-5; v_call: TRBV12-3/TRBV12-4; clone_size: many; cdr3_nt: TGTGCCAGCAGGGCGGACAGCTTTAGCAATCAGCCCCAGCATTTT; cdr3_aa: CASRADSFSNQPQHF
d_call: NA; j_call: TRBJ2-4; v_call: TRBV3-1; clone_size: few; cdr3_nt: TGTGCCAGCAGCCAAGACCGGGTAGGAGGCAAAAACATTCAGTACTTC; cdr3_aa: CASSQDRVGGKNIQYF
d_call: NA; j_call: TRBJ2-1; v_call: TRBV28; clone_size: few; cdr3_nt: TGTGCCAGCACGGCGGGCTCCTACAATGAGCAGTTCTTC; cdr3_aa: CASTAGSYNEQFF
d_call: NA; j_call: TRBJ1-2; v_call: TRBV20-1; clone_size: NA; cdr3_nt: TGCAGTGCCGAGTACGAGGGCTACACCTTC; cdr3_aa: CSAEYEGYTF
d_call: TRBD2; j_call: TRBJ2-3; v_call: TRBV4-2; clone_size: NA; cdr3_nt: TGTGCCAGCAGCCAAGAAGGGACTAGCAGGGGCACAGATACGCAGTATTTT; cdr3_aa: CASSQEGTSRGTDTQYF
d_call: NA; j_call: TRBJ2-7; v_call: TRBV28; clone_size: NA; cdr3_nt: TGTGCCAGCAGTTTAGCACAGGGTAGCGCCGACGAGCAGTACTTC; cdr3_aa: CASSLAQGSADEQYF
d_call: NA; j_call: TRBJ2-1; v_call: TRBV6-1; clone_size: NA; cdr3_nt: TGTGCCAGCAGCAGACCCGGAGGGGGCGATGAGCAGTTCTTC; cdr3_aa: CASSRPGGGDEQFF
d_call: TRBD2; j_call: TRBJ2-2; v_call: TRBV7-7; clone_size: few; cdr3_nt: TGTGCCAGCAGCTTAGCCAGCGGGATTAACACCGGGGAGCTGTTTTTT; cdr3_aa: CASSLASGINTGELFF
d_call: NA; j_call: TRBJ2-5; v_call: TRBV2; clone_size: few; cdr3_nt: TGTGCCAGCAGCGGGGCCGCTAAGACCCAGTACTTC; cdr3_aa: CASSGAAKTQYF
d_call: NA; j_call: TRBJ2-7; v_call: TRBV20-1; clone_size: NA; cdr3_nt: TGCAGTGCTAGAGATAACCGGGGGATCTTCTACGAGCAGTACTTC; cdr3_aa: CSARDNRGIFYEQYF
d_call: TRBD1; j_call: TRBJ2-1; v_call: TRBV24-1; clone_size: NA; cdr3_nt: TGTGCCACCAGTGATTTAGGGAGAGGGACAGGGAACAATGAGCAGTTCTTC; cdr3_aa: CATSDLGRGTGNNEQFF
d_call: TRBD2; j_call: TRBJ2-2; v_call: TRBV5-1; clone_size: many; cdr3_nt: TGCGCCAGCAGCTTGGGGACTAGCGGGAACACCGGGGAGCTGTTTTTT; cdr3_aa: CASSLGTSGNTGELFF
d_call: NA; j_call: TRBJ1-1; v_call: TRBV25-1; clone_size: few; cdr3_nt: TGTGCCAGCAGTGACTCAAGACACTCAGGTGGTACTGAAGCTTTCTTT; cdr3_aa: CASSDSRHSGGTEAFF
d_call: TRBD1; j_call: TRBJ1-1; v_call: TRBV10-1; clone_size: NA; cdr3_nt: TGCGCCAGCAGTGAAATACAGGGGGCGGCTTTCTTT; cdr3_aa: CASSEIQGAAFF
d_call: TRBD1; j_call: TRBJ1-5; v_call: TRBV20-1; clone_size: few; cdr3_nt: TGCAGTGCTAGAGACAGGGACAGGGGGTTACAGCCCCAGCATTTT; cdr3_aa: CSARDRDRGLQPQHF
d_call: NA; j_call: TRBJ2-3; v_call: TRBV7-9; clone_size: many; cdr3_nt: TGTGCCAGCAGCTTAGTAAACGGAGATACGCAGTATTTT; cdr3_aa: CASSLVNGDTQYF